This T cell receptor (beta chain) stems from a study of shared clonotypes between healthy human individuals. Study findings and constraints: A few donors showed sharing of 4.5% to 5% of naive CD4 clonotypes. The donor pool, a small one, limited the genetic and exposure-history diversity represented. Generation of non-shared clonotypes was less probable than generation of clonotypes shared by all four donors.

Donors had no recently reported acute infections or vaccinations and were HIV-negative. The protocol was immunoSEQ multiplex PCR, while the TCRdb copy is restricted to in-frame clones and leaves out a portion. The data show about 2.4 million clones, more than 85% seen once. Trimming shortened V by 6 bases and J by 10 bases, and 15 bases separated the two germline ends. Germline V gene sequence: CDR1 SNHLY, CDR2 FYNNEI. CDR3 size: 12 residues. This clone turned up a few times. Antigen specificity is unknown. The sequenced material came from naive CD4+ T cells from PBMCs. Subset denoted: CD45RA+ positively selected. The receptor was isolated from a man aged 18 to 30 in good health. Some clones in this sample may be carry-over from other donors' samples. The chain has TRBV2 and TRBJ1-1; possible D gene TRBD1, 5 bases. The CDR3 loop is CASRATVRGAFF. In nucleotides, the CDR3 is TGTGCCAGCAGGGCGACAGTCCGGGGAGCTTTCTTT.